The 20 T cell receptor beta chains given below trace back to one sample, sequenced in a study of cytomegalovirus exposure and HLA in healthy donors. Amplification used 60 Vbeta primers and 13 Jbeta primers. Sequenced by immunoSEQ multiplex PCR; TCRdb stores in-frame clones only, minus some. The table has about 93,000 clones, about 81% seen once. What was sequenced was PBMCs. Receptors were obtained from a woman in her thirties or forties in good health and CMV-seronegative.

The chain joins TRBV5-1 to TRBJ1-3; 7 nucleotides align to TRBD1. The J segment lost 1 base and the V segment lost 0 bases, leaving 4 bases of the junction unmatched. Germline-derived CDR1 and CDR2 are SGHRS and YFSETQ. The CDR3 length is 16 residues. Here the CDR3 reads CASSLGQGTSGNTIYF. The DNA of the CDR3 is TGCGCCAGCAGCTTGGGACAGGGTACATCTGGAAACACCATATATTTT.

This clone was seen just once. The chain joins TRBV27 to TRBJ2-3; D is possibly TRBD2 (6 bases). The CDR3 loop spans 13 amino acids. V lost 5 bases and J lost 14, with 20 bases in between. Germline V lookup: CDR1 MNHEY, CDR2 SMNVEV (reference sequence). The CDR3 reads CASSTSGVSKTYF. DNA for the CDR3: TGTGCCAGCAGTACCTCGGGGGTCAGTAAGACGTATTTT.

The J gene is TRBJ2-7, the V gene TRBV2; 9 bases align to TRBD2. Germline assignment: CDR1 SNHLY and CDR2 FYNNEI. V trimming: 4 bases; J trimming: 0 bases; junction bases outside the gene matches: 7. The CDR3 is made up of 16 amino acids. The CDR3 DNA reads TGTGCCAGCAGTGGGTGGACTAGCGCCGACTCCTACGAGCAGTACTTC. Translating it yields CASSGWTSADSYEQYF.

The rearrangement links TRBV5-6 to TRBJ1-6; 8 bases agree with TRBD1. Trimming removed 0 bases from V and 18 bases from J; junction bases left unmatched: 14. Per germline, CDR1 SGHDT and CDR2 YYEEEE. The CDR3 has 15 residues. This CDR3 is CASSLGQGAVSFPHF. DNA for the CDR3: TGTGCCAGCAGCTTGGGGCAGGGGGCGGTGTCCTTCCCCCACTTT.

This chain joins TRBV27 and TRBJ2-5; D may be TRBD1 (6 bases). There are 13 residues in the CDR3. Germline-derived CDR1 and CDR2 are MNHEY and SMNVEV (reference sequence). Trimming removed 6 bases from V and 5 bases from J, with 13 bases in between. CDR3 sequence (DNA): TGTGCCAGCAGGGGACAAACGAGGGAGACCCAGTACTTC. This translates into CASRGQTRETQYF.

V and J are TRBV6-1 and TRBJ2-2; 7 positions agree with TRBD1. CDR3 length: 13 residues. After removal of 6 bases from V and 5 bases from J, the junction contained 3 bases not matched to a gene. Germline V gives CDR1 MNHNS, CDR2 SASEGT. This chain's CDR3 is CASRDRVTGELFF. The CDR3, as DNA: TGTGCCAGCAGAGACAGGGTTACCGGGGAGCTGTTTTTT.

V usage is TRBV5-1 and J usage is TRBJ2-1, with 7 bases lining up with TRBD2. Germline V lookup: CDR1 SGHRS, CDR2 YFSETQ. Trimming took 4 bases from V and 9 from J; bases not matched to a gene: 10. This CDR3 is built from 14 residues. The CDR3 protein is CASSQRAGEGEQFF. In DNA, the CDR3 is TGCGCCAGCAGCCAGCGGGCGGGAGAGGGTGAGCAGTTCTTC.

The rearrangement links TRBV27 to TRBJ2-2, with D unresolved. The CDR3 runs to 15 residues. V dropped 3 bases and J dropped 4 bases, with 12 bases sitting between them. Germline V gene sequence: CDR1 MNHEY, CDR2 SMNVEV (reference sequence). The CDR3 loop reads CASSLRQQFTGELFF. CDR3 coding DNA: TGTGCCAGCAGTTTGAGGCAGCAGTTCACCGGGGAGCTGTTTTTT.

The chain links TRBV18 to TRBJ1-1; 10 nucleotides line up with TRBD1. V lost 3 bases and J lost 3; bases outside the gene matches: 13. CDR3 length equals 18 residues. Germline V gene sequence: CDR1 KGHSH, CDR2 LQKENI. CDR3 nucleotides: TGTGCCAGCTCACCCTCCGACAGGGGGCGAGCAGGGGACACTGAAGCTTTCTTT. As protein: CASSPSDRGRAGDTEAFF.

This rearrangement joins TRBV18 to TRBJ2-7; 12 bases match TRBD2. The CDR3 has 16 amino acids. Germline CDR1 reads KGHSH; CDR2 reads LQKENI. The junction had 6 bases not matched to a gene; V was cut back by 0 bases and J by 6 bases. CDR3 in DNA: TGTGCCAGCTCACCACCGCTACTAGCGGGAGGCGGCGAGCAGTACTTC. Translating gives CASSPPLLAGGGEQYF.

This chain connects TRBV11-2 to TRBJ2-3; TRBD2 matches 7 bases. The CDR3 spans 18 residues. The V gene end was trimmed by 4 bases and the J gene end by 0 bases; junction bases not matched to a gene: 13. The germline V gene has CDR1 SGHAT and CDR2 FQNNGV. CDR3 amino acids: CASSSFSSGITSTDTQYF. The CDR3 coding sequence is TGTGCCAGCAGCTCCTTCTCTAGCGGCATAACTAGCACAGATACGCAGTATTTT.

The genes are TRBV18 and TRBJ2-7; D is unclear. The CDR3 runs 11 residues. Trimming pared 6 bases from V and 6 bases from J, leaving 9 bases between. Germline loops: CDR1 KGHSH, CDR2 LQKENI. The CDR3 DNA reads TGTGCCAGCTCCCCCGGAGCCGAGCAGTACTTC. It is translated as CASSPGAEQYF. The variable domain in full, completed from reference TRBV18 and TRBJ2-7, reads NAGVMQNPRHLVRRRGQEARLRCSPMKGHSHVYWYRQLPEEGLKFMVYLQKENIIDESGMPKERFSAEFPKEGPSILRIQQVVRGDSAAYFCASSPGAEQYFGPGTRLTVT.

The chain has TRBV10-3 and TRBJ2-5, with 9 bases matching TRBD1. After removal of 3 bases from V and 1 base from J, the junction contained 3 bases not matched to a gene. CDR3 length: 15 amino acids. Germline V gene sequence: CDR1 ENHRY, CDR2 SYGVKD. Here the CDR3 DNA reads TGTGCCATCAGTGATGGACAGGGGACCCAAGAGACCCAGTACTTC. It encodes CAISDGQGTQETQYF.

This clone was counted a few times. The CDR3 DNA sequence: TGTGCCAGCTCGGACAGGGGAGGGTCTGAAGCTTTCTTT. Amino acids: CASSDRGGSEAFF. The chain employs TRBV6-1 and TRBJ1-1; the match to TRBD1 covers 9 bases. Germline CDR1 is MNHNS and CDR2 is SASEGT. The CDR3 runs to 13 residues. With 8 bases clipped from V and 6 bases from J, the junction kept 7 bases outside the gene matches.

In its sample, this clone was seen once. The gene calls are TRBV28 and TRBJ2-1; TRBD1 matches at 9 bases. V dropped 4 bases and J dropped 7; count of bases not matched to a gene: 11. The CDR3 spans 16 residues. Germline values: CDR1 MDHEN, CDR2 SYDVKM. CDR3 amino acids: CASSWAGQGMQNEQFF. The CDR3 coding sequence is TGTGCCAGCAGTTGGGCGGGACAGGGTATGCAAAATGAGCAGTTCTTC.

V gene TRBV9 combines with J gene TRBJ2-7; TRBD1 is a possible D gene (5 bases). Trimming pared 3 bases from V and 0 bases from J, leaving 10 bases between. CDR1 and CDR2 from the germline V gene are SGDLS and YYNGEE. CDR3 size: 14 residues. The CDR3 reads CASSAGWDSYEQYF. DNA of the CDR3: TGTGCCAGCAGCGCAGGGTGGGACTCCTACGAGCAGTACTTC.

The DNA for the CDR3 is TGTGCCAGTACCCCGGGACAGGGGTTAAGTAATTCACCCCTCCACTTT. It translates to CASTPGQGLSNSPLHF. V is TRBV19 and J is TRBJ1-6, with 10 bases that match TRBD1. V gave up 7 bases and J gave up 6 bases; unmatched junction bases: 9. The CDR3 runs 16 residues. The germline V gene has CDR1 LNHDA and CDR2 SQIVND (reference sequence).

The V call is TRBV2, the J call TRBJ2-7; maybe TRBD2 (6 bases). This CDR3 has 15 amino acids. With 6 bases removed from V and 1 base from J, the gap between germline ends came to 16 bases. Germline V gives CDR1 SNHLY, CDR2 FYNNEI. The DNA of the CDR3 is TGTGCCAGCAGGGGCTCCGGGGGTGGGTCCTACGAGCAGTACTTC. This codes for CASRGSGGGSYEQYF.

Only a few counts were recorded for this clone. This chain links TRBV2 with TRBJ1-1; TRBD1 is a possible D gene (5 bases). V lost 2 bases to trimming and J lost 0 bases, with 7 bases between them. This CDR3 is 14 amino acids long. Germline V gene lookup returns CDR1 SNHLY and CDR2 FYNNEI. The CDR3 sequence is CASSEQGVNTEAFF. CDR3 DNA sequence: TGTGCCAGCAGTGAACAGGGTGTGAACACTGAAGCTTTCTTT.

This clone was detected a few times. This rearrangement joins TRBV7-9 to TRBJ1-1; D is unresolved. The CDR3 loop spans 13 amino acids. The V end lost 8 bases, the J end lost 1 base, and 11 bases lay between the germline ends. Germline V gene lookup returns CDR1 SEHNR and CDR2 FQNEAQ (reference sequence). In nucleotides, the CDR3 is TGTGCCAGCGGTCCAAACACGAACACTGAAGCTTTCTTT. It translates to CASGPNTNTEAFF.